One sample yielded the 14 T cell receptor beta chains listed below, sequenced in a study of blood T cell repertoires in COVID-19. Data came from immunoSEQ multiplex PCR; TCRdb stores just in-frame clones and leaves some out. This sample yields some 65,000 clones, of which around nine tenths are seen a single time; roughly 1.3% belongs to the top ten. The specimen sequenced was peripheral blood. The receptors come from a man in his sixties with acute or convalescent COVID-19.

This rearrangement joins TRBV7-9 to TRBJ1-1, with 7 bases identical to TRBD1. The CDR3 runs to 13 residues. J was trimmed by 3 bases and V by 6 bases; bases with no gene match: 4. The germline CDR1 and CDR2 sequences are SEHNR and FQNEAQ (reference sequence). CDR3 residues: CASRGDRDTEAFF. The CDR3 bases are TGTGCCAGCAGAGGCGACAGGGACACTGAAGCTTTCTTT.

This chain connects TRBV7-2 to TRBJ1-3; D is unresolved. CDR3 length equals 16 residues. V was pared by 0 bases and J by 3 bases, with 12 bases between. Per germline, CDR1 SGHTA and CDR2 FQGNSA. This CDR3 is CASSLAETGVGNTIYF. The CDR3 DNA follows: TGTGCCAGCAGCTTAGCCGAGACCGGGGTTGGAAACACCATATATTTT.

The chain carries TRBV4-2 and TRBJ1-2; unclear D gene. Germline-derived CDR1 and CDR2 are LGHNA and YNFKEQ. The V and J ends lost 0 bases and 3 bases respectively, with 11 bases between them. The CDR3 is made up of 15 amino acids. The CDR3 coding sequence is TGTGCCAGCAGCCAAGATCGGGATAGAGACTATGGCTACACCTTC. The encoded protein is CASSQDRDRDYGYTF.

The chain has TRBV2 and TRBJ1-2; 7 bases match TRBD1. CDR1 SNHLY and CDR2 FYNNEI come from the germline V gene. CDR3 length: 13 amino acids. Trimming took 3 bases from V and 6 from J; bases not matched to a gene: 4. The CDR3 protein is CASSETGTDGYTF. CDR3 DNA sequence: TGTGCCAGCAGTGAGACAGGGACTGATGGCTACACCTTC. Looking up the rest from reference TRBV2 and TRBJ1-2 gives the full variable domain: EPEVTQTPSHQVTQMGQEVILRCVPISNHLYFYWYRQILGQKVEFLVSFYNNEISEKSEIFDDQFSVERPDGSNFTLKIRSTKLEDSAMYFCASSETGTDGYTFGSGTRLTVV.

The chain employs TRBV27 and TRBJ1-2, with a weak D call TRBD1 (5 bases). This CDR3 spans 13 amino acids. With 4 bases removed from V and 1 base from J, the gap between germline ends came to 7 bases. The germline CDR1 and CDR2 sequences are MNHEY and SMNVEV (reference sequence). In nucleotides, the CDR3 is TGTGCCAGCAGTTGGCAGGGTAACTATGGCTACACCTTC. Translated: CASSWQGNYGYTF.

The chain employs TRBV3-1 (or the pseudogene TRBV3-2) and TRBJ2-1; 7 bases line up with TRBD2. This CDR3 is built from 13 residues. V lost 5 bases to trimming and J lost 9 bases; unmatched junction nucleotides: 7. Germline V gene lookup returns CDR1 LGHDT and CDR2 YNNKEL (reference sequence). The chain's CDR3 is CASSNSLAVEQFF. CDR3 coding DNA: TGTGCCAGCAGCAATTCGCTAGCGGTTGAGCAGTTCTTC.

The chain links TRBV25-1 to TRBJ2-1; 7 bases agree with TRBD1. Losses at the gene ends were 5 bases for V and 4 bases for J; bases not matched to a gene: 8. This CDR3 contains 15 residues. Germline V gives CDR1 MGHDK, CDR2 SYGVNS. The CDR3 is CASSSSGGWYNEQFF. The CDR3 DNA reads TGTGCCAGCAGTTCTTCAGGGGGATGGTACAATGAGCAGTTCTTC.

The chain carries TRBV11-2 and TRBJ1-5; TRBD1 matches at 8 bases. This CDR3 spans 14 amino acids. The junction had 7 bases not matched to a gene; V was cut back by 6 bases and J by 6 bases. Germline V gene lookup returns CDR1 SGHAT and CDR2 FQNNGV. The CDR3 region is CASSPGQGSQPQHF. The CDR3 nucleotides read TGTGCCAGCAGTCCTGGACAGGGAAGTCAGCCCCAGCATTTT.

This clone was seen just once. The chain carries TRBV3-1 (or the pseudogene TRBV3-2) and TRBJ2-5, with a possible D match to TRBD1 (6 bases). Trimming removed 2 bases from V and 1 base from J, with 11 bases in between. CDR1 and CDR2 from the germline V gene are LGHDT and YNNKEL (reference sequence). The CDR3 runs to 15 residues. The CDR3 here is CASSQRRGGQETQYF. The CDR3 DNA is TGTGCCAGCAGCCAAAGGAGAGGGGGCCAAGAGACCCAGTACTTC.

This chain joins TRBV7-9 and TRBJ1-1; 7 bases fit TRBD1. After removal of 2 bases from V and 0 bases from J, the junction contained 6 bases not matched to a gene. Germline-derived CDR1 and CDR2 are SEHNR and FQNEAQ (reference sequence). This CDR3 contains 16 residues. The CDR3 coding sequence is TGTGCCAGCAGCTTACTCGCAGGGGGAATGAACACTGAAGCTTTCTTT. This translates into CASSLLAGGMNTEAFF.

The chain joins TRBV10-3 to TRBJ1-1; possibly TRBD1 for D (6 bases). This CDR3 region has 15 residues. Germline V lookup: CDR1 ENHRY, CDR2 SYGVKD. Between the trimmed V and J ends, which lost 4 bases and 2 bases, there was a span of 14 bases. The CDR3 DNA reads TGTGCCATCAGTGGTTCACCACAGGGAAACACTGAAGCTTTCTTT. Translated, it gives CAISGSPQGNTEAFF.

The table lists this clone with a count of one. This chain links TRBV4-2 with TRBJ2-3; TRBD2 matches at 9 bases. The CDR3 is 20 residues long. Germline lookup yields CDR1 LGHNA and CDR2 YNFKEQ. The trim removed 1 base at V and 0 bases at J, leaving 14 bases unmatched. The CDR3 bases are TGTGCCAGCAGCCAAGTGGCGTCGGCGGGGGGGACCCCTAGCACAGATACGCAGTATTTT. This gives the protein CASSQVASAGGTPSTDTQYF.

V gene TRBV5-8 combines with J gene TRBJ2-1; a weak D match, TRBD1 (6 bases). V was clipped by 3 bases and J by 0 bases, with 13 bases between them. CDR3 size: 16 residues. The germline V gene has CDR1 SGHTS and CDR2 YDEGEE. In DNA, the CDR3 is TGTGCCAGCAGCTATAGGGGGTACTCCTCCTACAATGAGCAGTTCTTC. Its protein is CASSYRGYSSYNEQFF.

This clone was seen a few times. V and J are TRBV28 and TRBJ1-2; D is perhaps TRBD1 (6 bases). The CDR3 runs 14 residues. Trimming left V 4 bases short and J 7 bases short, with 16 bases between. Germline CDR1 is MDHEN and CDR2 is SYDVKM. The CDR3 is CASSSLTGIGGYTF. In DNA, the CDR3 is TGTGCCAGCAGTTCCCTGACAGGAATTGGTGGCTACACCTTC.